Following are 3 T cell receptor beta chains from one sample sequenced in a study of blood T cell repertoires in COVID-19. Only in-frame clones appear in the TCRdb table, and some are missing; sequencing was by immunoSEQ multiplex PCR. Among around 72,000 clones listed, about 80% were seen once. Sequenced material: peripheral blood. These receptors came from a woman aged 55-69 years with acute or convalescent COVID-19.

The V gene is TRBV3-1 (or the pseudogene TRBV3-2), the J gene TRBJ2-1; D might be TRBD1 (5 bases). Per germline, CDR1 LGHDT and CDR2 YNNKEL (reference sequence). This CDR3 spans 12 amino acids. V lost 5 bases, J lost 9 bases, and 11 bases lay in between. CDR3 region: CASSSRGAEQFF. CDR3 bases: TGTGCCAGCAGCTCAAGGGGTGCTGAGCAGTTCTTC.

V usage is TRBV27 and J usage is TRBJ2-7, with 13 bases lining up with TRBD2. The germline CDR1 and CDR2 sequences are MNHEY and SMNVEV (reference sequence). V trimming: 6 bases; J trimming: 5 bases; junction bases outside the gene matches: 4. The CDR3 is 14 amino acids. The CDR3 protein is CASRLLAGGHEQYF. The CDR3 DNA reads TGTGCCAGCAGGTTACTAGCGGGGGGGCACGAGCAGTACTTC.

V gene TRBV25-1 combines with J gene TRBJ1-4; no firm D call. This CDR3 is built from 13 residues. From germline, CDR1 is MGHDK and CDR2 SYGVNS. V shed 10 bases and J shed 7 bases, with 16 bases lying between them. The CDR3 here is CATADTTGEKLFF. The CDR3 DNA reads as TGTGCCACCGCGGATACGACCGGTGAAAAACTGTTTTTT. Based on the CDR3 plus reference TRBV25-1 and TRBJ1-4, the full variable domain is EADIYQTPRYLVIGTGKKITLECSQTMGHDKMYWYQQDPGMELHLIHYSYGVNSTEKGDLSSESTVSRIRTEHFPLTLESARPSHTSQYLCATADTTGEKLFFGSGTQLSVL.